These 4 T cell receptor beta chains share one sample of origin, sequenced in a study of blood T cell repertoires in COVID-19. Sequencing was performed with immunoSEQ multiplex PCR; in TCRdb, only in-frame clones are kept and a portion is missing. The repertoire holds more than 150,000 clones, roughly 84% seen once, with less than 3.5% in the top ten. The sample was peripheral blood. Every receptor here comes from a woman in her sixties with acute or convalescent COVID-19.

The V call is TRBV5-6, the J call TRBJ2-5; D possibly corresponds to TRBD2 (5 bases). The CDR3 has 15 amino acids. Germline V gene data show CDR1 as SGHDT and CDR2 as YYEEEE. The V gene lost 5 bases and the J gene lost 4 bases, with 18 bases spanning the gap. The CDR3 reads CASSKRLVRVETQYF. The CDR3 bases are TGTGCCAGCAGTAAGAGGCTAGTGAGGGTAGAGACCCAGTACTTC.

The chain uses TRBV5-4 and TRBJ2-1; 9 positions agree with TRBD2. The CDR3 has 16 amino acids. Germline V lookup: CDR1 SGHNT, CDR2 YYREEE (reference sequence). V trimming: 4 bases; J trimming: 4 bases; junction bases outside the gene matches: 9. The CDR3 DNA reads as TGTGCCAGCAGCCGTCGTGGGACTAGCCCGTACAATGAGCAGTTCTTC. Its protein is CASSRRGTSPYNEQFF.

J is TRBJ1-2 and V is TRBV3-1 (or the pseudogene TRBV3-2); weak D call: TRBD1 (5 bases). In germline, CDR1 is LGHDT, CDR2 YNNKEL (reference sequence). This CDR3 region has 15 residues. V shed 4 bases and J shed 4 bases, with 16 bases lying between them. CDR3 region: CASSRPGRGIYGYTF. The CDR3, as DNA: TGTGCCAGCAGCCGCCCAGGACGGGGGATCTATGGCTACACCTTC.

The chain carries TRBV15 and TRBJ1-1; weak D call: TRBD1 (5 bases). CDR3 size: 15 residues. Germline V gene sequence: CDR1 LNHNV, CDR2 YYDKDF (reference sequence). The V end was cut by 1 base, the J end by 0 bases, with 9 bases between. This CDR3 is CATSRGAGLNTEAFF. Written as DNA, the CDR3 is TGTGCCACCAGCAGAGGGGCAGGGCTGAACACTGAAGCTTTCTTT.